One and the same sample provided the 20 T cell receptor beta chains below, sequenced in a study of TIL therapy for anti-PD-1-resistant metastatic lung cancer. This was the immunoSEQ v3 assay. Only in-frame clones appear in the TCRdb table, and some are missing; sequencing was by immunoSEQ multiplex PCR. The data show about 52,000 clones, less than 80% seen once. Time point meaning: pre-treatment sample, taken before nivolumab and TIL therapy. Sequencing used blood, obtained at baseline. Every receptor here comes from a woman between 25 and 80 years old with non-small cell lung cancer.

J is TRBJ1-1 and V is TRBV10-3; 8 bases match TRBD1. The germline gives CDR1 ENHRY, CDR2 SYGVKD. J gave up 4 bases and V 6 bases, and 10 bases lay outside the gene matches. The length of the CDR3 is 15 residues. The CDR3 nucleotides are TGTGCCATCAGAAGACCAGGGGGCGACGTCACTGAAGCTTTCTTT. It codes for CAIRRPGGDVTEAFF.

The chain couples TRBV6-1 to TRBJ2-1; 13 positions agree with TRBD2. V shed 4 bases and J 10 bases; nucleotides not matched to a gene: 7. CDR3 length: 15 residues. CDR1 is MNHNS and CDR2 is SASEGT in the germline V gene. The CDR3 coding sequence is TGTGCCAGCAGTGGAGGACTAGCGGGGGTGGGGGAGCAGTTCTTC. It yields the protein CASSGGLAGVGEQFF.

This chain links TRBV5-6 with TRBJ2-7; 11 bases are shared with TRBD2. With V trimmed by 4 bases and J by 0 bases, 9 bases remained unmatched. This CDR3 region has 17 residues. Germline V gene data show CDR1 as SGHDT and CDR2 as YYEEEE. CDR3 region: CASSPHTLAGGSYEQYF. The CDR3 bases are TGTGCCAGCAGCCCGCATACTCTAGCGGGGGGCTCCTACGAGCAGTACTTC.

The chain uses TRBV14 and TRBJ1-3; tentatively, D is TRBD1 (5 bases). In germline, CDR1 is SGHDN, CDR2 FVKESK. V was shortened by 4 bases and J by 0 bases, with 7 bases between the two germline ends. CDR3 length: 14 residues. CDR3 nucleotide sequence: TGTGCCAGCAGCCCGACAGTCTCTGGAAACACCATATATTTT. It yields the protein CASSPTVSGNTIYF.

The genes are TRBV5-6 and TRBJ2-3, with D tentatively TRBD2 (5 bases). There are 18 residues in the CDR3. Germline-derived CDR1 and CDR2 are SGHDT and YYEEEE. V was cut by 2 bases and J by 1 base, with 20 bases left in between. The CDR3 protein is CASSFGVPSPGGTDTQYF. Written as DNA, the CDR3 is TGTGCCAGCAGCTTCGGGGTCCCGTCACCCGGTGGCACAGATACGCAGTATTTT.

This chain joins TRBV27 and TRBJ1-1; no reliable D call. The CDR3 extends over 16 amino acids. Between the trimmed V and J ends, which lost 3 bases and 0 bases, there was a span of 14 bases. Germline V gene data show CDR1 as MNHEY and CDR2 as SMNVEV (reference sequence). The CDR3 sequence is CASSLRLTSMNTEAFF. The CDR3 DNA reads TGTGCCAGCAGTTTGAGACTTACGAGCATGAACACTGAAGCTTTCTTT.

In regard to this clone: An end of the junction does not agree with germline; a read error may underlie this. This chain connects TRBV29-1 to TRBJ2-2, with a tentative D call TRBD1 (7 bases). Germline V gene sequence: CDR1 SQVTM, CDR2 ANQGSEA. The CDR3 is 11 amino acids. CDR3 loop: CSVALQGGLFF. CDR3 DNA: TGCAGCGTTGCCCTGCAGGGGGGGCTGTTTTTT.

This rearrangement joins TRBV27 to TRBJ2-2; D unresolved. This CDR3 contains 13 residues. Per the germline V gene, CDR1 is MNHEY and CDR2 is SMNVEV (reference sequence). V shed 8 bases and J shed 3 bases, with 10 bases lying between them. DNA of the CDR3: TGTGCCAGCTCGTCGGACCACACCGGGGAGCTGTTTTTT. This gives the protein CASSSDHTGELFF.

The sample holds one count of this clone. The rearrangement uses TRBV5-3 and TRBJ2-3; no clear D. TRBV5-3 is an ORF, with its function uncertain. This CDR3 is 14 amino acids long. V gave up 1 base and J gave up 4 bases, with 10 bases separating them. This chain's CDR3 is CARSLRLVSDTQYF. CDR3 in DNA: TGTGCCAGAAGCTTGCGGCTAGTCTCAGATACGCAGTATTTT.

V gene TRBV21-1 combines with J gene TRBJ1-1. TRBV21-1 is an annotated pseudogene. This CDR3 is 13 amino acids long. CDR3: CASSRARNTEAFF. Written as DNA, the CDR3 is TGTGCCAGCAGCCGAGCAAGAAACACTGAAGCTTTCTTT.

The V call is TRBV25-1, the J call TRBJ2-5, with D maybe TRBD2 (7 bases). CDR1 MGHDK and CDR2 SYGVNS come from the germline V gene. The CDR3 covers 15 residues. V shed 1 base and J shed 5 bases, with 14 bases lying between them. CDR3 coding DNA: TGTGCCAGCAGTGAATGGGGGGGGCTGGGGGAGACCCAGTACTTC. Protein product: CASSEWGGLGETQYF.

The J gene is TRBJ2-6, the V gene TRBV25-1, with TRBD2 as a possible D gene (5 bases). Trimming took off 0 bases at V and 4 bases at J, with 16 bases between the two ends. CDR3 length: 18 amino acids. Germline V gene data show CDR1 as MGHDK and CDR2 as SYGVNS. DNA for the CDR3: TGTGCCAGCAGTGAATATCGGGGTCAGAGGGCGGGGGCCAACGTCCTGACTTTC. This codes for CASSEYRGQRAGANVLTF.

V and J are TRBV13 and TRBJ1-1; D unresolved. From germline, CDR1 is PRHDT and CDR2 FYEKMQ (reference sequence). V shed 4 bases and J shed 5 bases, with 11 bases lying between them. The CDR3 consists of 13 residues. The chain's CDR3 is CASSSKLGTEAFF. The CDR3 DNA sequence: TGTGCCAGCAGCTCCAAATTGGGGACTGAAGCTTTCTTT.

The chain employs TRBV11-2 and TRBJ1-2; 7 bases match TRBD1. CDR3 length equals 14 residues. Germline CDR1 is SGHAT and CDR2 is FQNNGV. V lost 3 bases, J lost 3 bases, and 4 bases stayed unmatched. This chain's CDR3 is CASSFDRADYGYTF. CDR3 coding DNA: TGTGCCAGCAGCTTTGACAGGGCGGACTATGGCTACACCTTC.

This clone was detected a few times. The chain combines TRBV19 with TRBJ1-1; a possible D gene is TRBD1 (6 bases). Per germline, CDR1 LNHDA and CDR2 SQIVND (reference sequence). V shed 1 base and J shed 0 bases, with 9 bases lying between them. The CDR3 is 15 residues long. For the CDR3, the DNA is TGTGCCAGTAGTATAGGGGGGGCCGTGAACACTGAAGCTTTCTTT. This gives the protein CASSIGGAVNTEAFF. The variable domain in full, with the rest retrieved from reference TRBV19 and TRBJ1-1, is DGGITQSPKYLFRKEGQNVTLSCEQNLNHDAMYWYRQDPGQGLRLIYYSQIVNDFQKGDIAEGYSVSREKKESFPLTVTSAQKNPTAFYLCASSIGGAVNTEAFFGQGTRLTVV.

The rearrangement links TRBV5-4 to TRBJ2-3; 8 bases agree with TRBD2. Germline lookup yields CDR1 SGHNT and CDR2 YYREEE (reference sequence). This CDR3 has 15 residues. V was pared by 3 bases and J by 0 bases, with 3 bases of the junction left unmatched. This CDR3 is CASSSTSVSTDTQYF. CDR3 sequence (DNA): TGTGCCAGCAGCTCGACTAGCGTTAGCACAGATACGCAGTATTTT.

V and J are TRBV19 and TRBJ1-5; D gene unclear. The germline V gene has CDR1 LNHDA and CDR2 SQIVND (reference sequence). CDR3 length: 14 amino acids. V lost 3 bases, J lost 3 bases, and 9 bases lay in between. This CDR3 reads CASSIGQSNQPQHF. DNA for the CDR3: TGTGCCAGTAGTATTGGGCAGTCCAATCAGCCCCAGCATTTT.

The rearrangement links TRBV9 to TRBJ2-3; 7 bases map to TRBD1. The germline gives CDR1 SGDLS, CDR2 YYNGEE. The CDR3 loop spans 16 amino acids. With 2 bases clipped from V and 2 bases from J, the junction kept 8 bases outside the gene matches. The CDR3 reads CASSVYRDSSTDTQYF. CDR3 DNA sequence: TGTGCCAGCAGCGTCTATCGGGACAGTTCCACAGATACGCAGTATTTT.

This chain links TRBV9 with TRBJ1-3, with D maybe TRBD1 (6 bases). The CDR3 is 16 amino acids. Germline V gives CDR1 SGDLS, CDR2 YYNGEE. V was cut by 4 bases and J by 1 base, with 15 bases left in between. CDR3 sequence reads: CASSLTVGQSGNTIYF. The CDR3 region has the DNA TGTGCCAGCAGCCTCACCGTTGGACAGTCTGGAAACACCATATATTTT. Variable domain in full (rest from reference TRBV9 and TRBJ1-3): DSGVTQTPKHLITATGQRVTLRCSPRSGDLSVYWYQQSLDQGLQFLIQYYNGEERAKGNILERFSAQQFPDLHSELNLSSLELGDSALYFCASSLTVGQSGNTIYFGEGSWLTVV.

V gene TRBV2 combines with J gene TRBJ2-7; 9 bases line up with TRBD2. Looked up from germline, CDR1 is SNHLY and CDR2 is FYNNEI. V lost 4 bases, J lost 4 bases, and 11 bases stayed unmatched. CDR3 length: 16 amino acids. Here the CDR3 reads CASSVPTSGGWYEQYF. CDR3 nucleotides: TGTGCCAGCAGTGTACCGACTAGCGGAGGCTGGTACGAGCAGTACTTC.